The source of this T cell receptor (beta chain) is a study of blood T cell repertoires in COVID-19. Study-level background: Italy, Spain and the United States were the sources of the convalescent and acute COVID-19 samples. Sources were T cells, B-cell-depleted T cells, or PBMCs; the material itself was cDNA or gDNA.

The V end lost 0 bases, the J end lost 6 bases, and 9 bases lay between the germline ends. Germline CDR1 and CDR2: LNHNV and YYDKDF (reference sequence). The CDR3 runs 13 residues. Enrolment of Seattle patients took place during active infection, and they were followed longitudinally. Original handling: How many nucleated cells were present was estimated from reference gene primer amplification. This table comes from immunoSEQ multiplex PCR, and its TCRdb copy is limited to in-frame clones, with some not included. V and J calls and clone size are those listed in that table; D and trimming were worked out from the DNA. The table has about 60,000 clones, roughly 84% seen once.

The specimen sequenced was peripheral blood. The sequence derives from a man aged 30 to 39 with COVID-19, enrolled during active disease. This sequence joins TRBV15 and TRBJ2-7; D not certain. The CDR3 sequence: CATSRDPVPEQYF. In DNA form, the CDR3 reads TGTGCCACCAGCAGAGATCCAGTTCCCGAGCAGTACTTC.